This T cell receptor (beta chain) was retrieved from a study of cytomegalovirus exposure and HLA in healthy donors. The V and J ends lost 2 bases and 5 bases respectively, with 19 bases between them. The CDR3 loop spans 17 amino acids. CDR1 is MNHEY, CDR2 SMNVEV, per germline (reference sequence). PCR employed 60 Vbeta and 13 Jbeta primers. Authors' analysis steps: In a later analysis, around 10 million of around 75 million unique beta chains occurred in at least two donors. Generated by immunoSEQ multiplex PCR, the TCRdb table keeps only in-frame clones and is missing some. The V and J calls and clone size are taken from that table; D and trimming were inferred from the DNA. The repertoire holds 150,000 to 200,000 clones, 78% seen once, with 4.5% to 7.5% in the top ten. In the case of this clone: Its antigen is not identified.

Overall study results and limits: Further analysis was carried out later, and it showed several of the most significant clusters appearing linked to common viral pathogens. According to an earlier analysis, most TCR beta V segments yielded productive rearrangements about 87% or about 30% of the time.

This receptor was taken from a woman aged 25 to 39 in good health and CMV-seropositive. The sample consisted of PBMCs. The rearrangement uses TRBV27 and TRBJ2-1; D call uncertain. CDR3 nucleotide sequence: TGTGCCAGCAGTTTACGGAGCGTTCCGCCAACCCACAATGAGCAGTTCTTC. Protein product: CASSLRSVPPTHNEQFF.